The clone carrying this T cell receptor beta chain was seen once. Its antigen is as yet unknown. This entry is derived from a study of beta chain features in type 1 diabetes. V lost 6 bases and J 2 bases, leaving 10 bases between the germline ends. CDR1 is LNHDA and CDR2 is SQIVND in the germline V gene (reference sequence). This CDR3 has 14 amino acids. The sequenced template was cDNA made from the entire isolated RNA. Sequencing used immunoSEQ multiplex PCR; TCRdb keeps in-frame clones, though not all of them. The sample records around 160,000 clones, nearly 50% being singletons. Sorting produced populations that all topped 95% purity. Whole-study results and caveats: Compared with healthy donors, patients appeared to share more similar naive, central memory and regulatory TCRB repertoires. It was not settled here whether HLA type affects TCRB rearrangement. Reads derived from cDNA could over-represent cells showing high TCR expression.

The sequenced material came from Tregs from blood. The receptor was isolated from a man between 18 and 29 years old in good health. This chain joins TRBV19 and TRBJ2-2; the D gene is possibly TRBD2 (6 bases). CDR3 sequence reads: CASRRDGNTGELFF. DNA for the CDR3: TGTGCCAGTAGGCGGGACGGCAACACCGGGGAGCTGTTTTTT.